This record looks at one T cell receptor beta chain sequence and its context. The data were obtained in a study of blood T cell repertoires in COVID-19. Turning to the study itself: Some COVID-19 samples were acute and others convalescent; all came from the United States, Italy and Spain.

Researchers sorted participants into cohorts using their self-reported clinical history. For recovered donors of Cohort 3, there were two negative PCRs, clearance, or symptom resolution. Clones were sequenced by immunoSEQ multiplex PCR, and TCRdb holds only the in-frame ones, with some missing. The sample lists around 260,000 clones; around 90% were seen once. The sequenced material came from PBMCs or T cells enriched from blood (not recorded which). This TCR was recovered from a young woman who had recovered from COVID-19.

CDR3 coding DNA: TGTGCCAGTAGTATGCAGGATCATCAGCCCCAGCATTTT. Translation gives CASSMQDHQPQHF. The chain is built from TRBV19 and TRBJ1-5; D remains unclear. The V end was cut by 3 bases, the J end by 5 bases, with 8 bases between. The CDR3 runs 13 residues. Looked up from germline, CDR1 is LNHDA and CDR2 is SQIVND (reference sequence).